This entry lists 28 T cell receptor beta chains sequenced from one sample in a study of T cells expressing NK-cell markers. TCRdb reprocessed the 5' RACE reads and reports one entry per CDR3 protein, with no DNA. With 130,000 to 150,000 distinct CDR3 sequences in the sample, the ten largest clones hold roughly 12%. The sequencing sample was made of blood T cells: a sorted CD56 or NKG2C T cell subset, CD4+ or CD8+ T cells, or bulk PBMC T cells (not recorded which). The receptors originated from a man aged 18 to 30 in good health.

This chain connects TRBV19 to TRBJ2-6; TCRdb calls TRBD1, which cannot be checked without DNA. The CDR3 is made up of 18 amino acids. Germline CDR1 and CDR2: LNHDA and SQIVND (reference sequence). CDR3 amino acids: CASTATGALISGANVLTF.

The chain is built from TRBV21-1 and TRBJ2-4; TCRdb's assignment of TRBD2 cannot be checked, as there is no DNA. TRBV21-1 is an annotated pseudogene. There are 17 residues in the CDR3. CDR3 residues: CASSLRGVAGSWDIQYF.

The chain recombines TRBV20-1 with TRBJ1-5. CDR1 and CDR2 (germline): DFQATT, SNEGSKA (reference sequence). The CDR3 is 15 amino acids. The CDR3 spells CSARDLLGEYQPQHF.

This chain joins TRBV7-2 and TRBJ2-6. Germline-derived CDR1 and CDR2 are SGHTA and FQGNSA. The CDR3 loop spans 11 amino acids. CDR3 loop: CASSLYGVLTF. Based on the CDR3 plus reference TRBV7-2 and TRBJ2-6, the full variable domain is GAGVSQSPSNKVTEKGKDVELRCDPISGHTALYWYRQSLGQGLEFLIYFQGNSAPDKSGLPSDRFSAERTGGSVSTLTIQRTQQEDSAVYLCASSLYGVLTFGAGSRLTVL.

The chain combines TRBV12-3 or TRBV12-4 with TRBJ1-2. CDR3 size: 15 residues. The CDR3 loop is CASSVDNRGLYGYTF.

The J gene is TRBJ1-6, the V gene TRBV28; TCRdb's D gene call, TRBD1, goes unchecked for lack of DNA. This CDR3 is 18 amino acids long. Germline V gives CDR1 MDHEN, CDR2 SYDVKM. The CDR3 is CASRTFLDRDSYNSPLHF.

The chain has TRBV27 and TRBJ2-1; TCRdb selects TRBD1, and the lack of DNA leaves this call unchecked. Germline CDR1 MNHEY, CDR2 SMNVEV (reference sequence). This CDR3 contains 15 residues. CDR3 sequence: CASSLGGEMVNEQFF.

The gene calls are TRBV30 and TRBJ1-1. Germline V gene sequence: CDR1 GTSNPN, CDR2 SVGIG (reference sequence). The CDR3 length is 14 residues. The CDR3 reads CAWSVIGLGTEAFF. Filled out from reference TRBV30 and TRBJ1-1, the complete variable domain reads SQTIHQWPATLVQPVGSPLSLECTVEGTSNPNLYWYRQAAGRGLQLLFYSVGIGQISSEVPQNLSASRPQDRQFILSSKKLLLSDSGFYLCAWSVIGLGTEAFFGQGTRLTVV.

The chain couples TRBV7-9 to TRBJ2-3; with no DNA, the TCRdb D assignment of TRBD1 cannot be verified. The CDR3 covers 16 residues. CDR1 and CDR2 (germline): SEHNR, FQNEAQ (reference sequence). This CDR3 is CASSSETGSSTDTQYF. The complete variable domain, with remaining parts taken from reference TRBV7-9 and TRBJ2-3, reads DTGVSQNPRHKITKRGQNVTFRCDPISEHNRLYWYRQTLGQGPEFLTYFQNEAQLEKSRLLSDRFSAERPKGSFSTLEIQRTEQGDSAMYLCASSSETGSSTDTQYFGPGTRLTVL.

The V call is TRBV11-2, the J call TRBJ2-2. The CDR3 is 20 residues long. Germline CDR1 and CDR2: SGHAT and FQNNGV. Here the CDR3 reads CASSLVGFLETYTNTGELFF.

The genes are TRBV9 and TRBJ2-3; the TCRdb call, TRBD2, lacks DNA for checking. This CDR3 is 15 amino acids long. Germline CDR1 reads SGDLS; CDR2 reads YYNGEE. The chain's CDR3 is CASSVVGETSDTQYF.

The chain employs TRBV7-6 and TRBJ2-1; without DNA, the TCRdb call of TRBD1 cannot be checked. Germline values: CDR1 SGHVS, CDR2 FNYEAQ. This CDR3 spans 13 amino acids. The CDR3: CASSFSAGREQFF. The whole variable domain, filled in from reference TRBV7-6 and TRBJ2-1, reads GAGVSQSPRYKVTKRGQDVALRCDPISGHVSLYWYRQALGQGPEFLTYFNYEAQQDKSGLPNDRFSAERPEGSISTLTIQRTEQRDSAMYRCASSFSAGREQFFGPGTRLTVL.

CDR3 protein: CASSRTSGLATEAFF. V gene TRBV7-9 combines with J gene TRBJ1-1. Per the germline V gene, CDR1 is SEHNR and CDR2 is FQNEAQ (reference sequence). The CDR3 has 15 amino acids.

V usage is TRBV15 and J usage is TRBJ1-1. CDR1 LNHNV and CDR2 YYDKDF come from the germline V gene (reference sequence). The CDR3 spans 13 residues. The CDR3 protein is CATKDSGNTEAFF.

The chain uses TRBV18 and TRBJ2-3; TCRdb designates TRBD1, a call that cannot be tested without DNA. CDR3 length equals 14 residues. From germline, CDR1 is KGHSH and CDR2 LQKENI. The CDR3 protein is CASSPPQGTDTQYF.

The gene calls are TRBV7-9 and TRBJ2-7; there is no DNA to check the TCRdb D call of TRBD2. The germline V gene has CDR1 SEHNR and CDR2 FQNEAQ (reference sequence). The CDR3 is made up of 14 amino acids. This chain's CDR3 is CASSSETRPYEQYF.

This chain connects TRBV23-1 to TRBJ2-7; TCRdb gives TRBD2 as the D gene, but with no DNA this cannot be confirmed. TRBV23-1 counts as an open reading frame of uncertain function. This CDR3 contains 16 residues. CDR3: CASSHSLRDSDYEQYF.

The chain recombines TRBV12-3 or TRBV12-4 with TRBJ2-3; TCRdb calls TRBD1, which cannot be checked without DNA. The CDR3 runs to 17 residues. The CDR3 here is CASSAPGRGHRTDTQYF.

J is TRBJ2-1 and V is TRBV6-2 or TRBV6-3; TCRdb gives TRBD2 as the D gene, but with no DNA this cannot be confirmed. The CDR3 runs to 16 residues. Germline values: CDR1 MNHEY, CDR2 SVGEGT. The CDR3 loop reads CASSYSWATSRNEQFF.

This chain uses TRBV4-2 with TRBJ2-2; TCRdb names TRBD2, which stays unverified in the absence of DNA. The CDR3 is 17 residues long. Germline V gene sequence: CDR1 LGHNA, CDR2 YNFKEQ. CDR3 region: CASSQDLSGGYTGELFF.

The J gene is TRBJ2-7, the V gene TRBV28. Germline V gives CDR1 MDHEN, CDR2 SYDVKM. The CDR3 is made up of 13 amino acids. This CDR3 reads CASSLTGTPEQYF.

The genes are TRBV6-1 and TRBJ2-5; TCRdb proposes TRBD1, but this gene call is untestable without DNA. This CDR3 is 15 amino acids long. The germline CDR1 and CDR2 sequences are MNHNS and SASEGT. The CDR3 sequence is CASSEIQGERETQYF.

This chain joins TRBV6-5 and TRBJ2-1; there is no DNA to check the TCRdb D call of TRBD2. The CDR3 has 15 amino acids. Germline CDR1 reads MNHEY; CDR2 reads SVGAGI. The CDR3 here is CASSYGLAGGGEQFF.

The chain is built from TRBV6-2 or TRBV6-3 and TRBJ2-3. The CDR3 contains 13 residues. Germline V CDR1 and CDR2: MNHEY, SVGEGT. The CDR3 sequence is CASSYENTDTQYF.

The gene calls are TRBV11-3 and TRBJ2-1; the TCRdb call, TRBD1, lacks DNA for checking. Germline V CDR1 and CDR2: SGHNT, YENEEA. The CDR3 runs to 16 residues. The CDR3 loop reads CASSLGGTVLYNEQFF.

The rearrangement links TRBV5-1 to TRBJ2-7; checking the TCRdb D call of TRBD2 is not possible without DNA. CDR1 and CDR2 (germline): SGHRS, YFSETQ. This CDR3 region has 15 residues. CDR3: CASSFTSGHADEQYF.

The genes are TRBV12-3 or TRBV12-4 and TRBJ1-2; absent DNA, TCRdb's TRBD1 call cannot be checked. This CDR3 comprises 13 residues. This CDR3 reads CASNLGGAEGYTF.

V and J are TRBV6-1 and TRBJ2-1; TCRdb selects TRBD1, and the lack of DNA leaves this call unchecked. There are 14 residues in the CDR3. The germline gives CDR1 MNHNS, CDR2 SASEGT. The CDR3 loop reads CASRGAPSYNEQFF.